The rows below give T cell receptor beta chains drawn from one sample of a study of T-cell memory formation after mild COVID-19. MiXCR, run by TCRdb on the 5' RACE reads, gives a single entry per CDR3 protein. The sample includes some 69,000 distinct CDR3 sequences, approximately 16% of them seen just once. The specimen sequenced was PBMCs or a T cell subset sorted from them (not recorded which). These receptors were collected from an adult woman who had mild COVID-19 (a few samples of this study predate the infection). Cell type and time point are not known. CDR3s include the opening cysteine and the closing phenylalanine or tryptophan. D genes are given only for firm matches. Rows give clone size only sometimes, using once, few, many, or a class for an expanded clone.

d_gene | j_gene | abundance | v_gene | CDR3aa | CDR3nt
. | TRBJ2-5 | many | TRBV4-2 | CASSQVLYGATEETQYF | TGTGCCAGCAGCCAAGTCCTCTACGGGGCGACGGAAGAGACCCAGTACTTC
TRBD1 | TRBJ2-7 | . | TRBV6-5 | CASSTGTGVWEQYF | TGTGCCAGCAGTACCGGGACAGGGGTGTGGGAGCAGTACTTC
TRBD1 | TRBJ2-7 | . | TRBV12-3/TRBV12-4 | CASSPPGQPYEQYF | TGTGCCAGCAGTCCTCCGGGACAGCCCTACGAGCAGTACTTC
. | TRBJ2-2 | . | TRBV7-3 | CASSSDSNTGELFF | TGTGCCAGCAGCTCCGACAGTAACACCGGGGAGCTGTTTTTT
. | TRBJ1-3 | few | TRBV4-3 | CASSQFRQDTIYF | TGCGCCAGCAGCCAATTCCGACAAGACACCATATATTTT
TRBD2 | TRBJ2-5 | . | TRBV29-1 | CSVALADQETQYF | TGCAGCGTTGCTCTAGCGGACCAAGAGACCCAGTACTTC
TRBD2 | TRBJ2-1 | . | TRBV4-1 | CASSHAGTSYEQFF | TGCGCCAGCAGCCATGCCGGGACTAGCTATGAGCAGTTCTTC
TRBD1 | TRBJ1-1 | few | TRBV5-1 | CASSSGQGNTEAFF | TGCGCCAGCAGCTCCGGACAGGGGAACACTGAAGCTTTCTTT
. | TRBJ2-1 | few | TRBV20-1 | CSAGDSPSSYNEQFF | TGCAGTGCTGGGGACTCCCCCAGCTCCTACAATGAGCAGTTCTTC
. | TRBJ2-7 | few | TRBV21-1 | CASSKSKTGEEQYF | TGTGCCAGCAGCAAATCGAAGACAGGAGAGGAGCAGTACTTC
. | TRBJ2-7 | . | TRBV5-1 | CASSLWGEGEQYF | TGCGCCAGCAGCTTGTGGGGGGAAGGCGAGCAGTACTTC
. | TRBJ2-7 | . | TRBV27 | CASSFTAGGLLLTYEQYF | TGTGCCAGCAGTTTCACCGCCGGTGGGCTGCTTCTAACCTACGAGCAGTACTTC